Each of the 31 T cell receptor beta chains below was sequenced from the same sample in a study of blood T cells in healthy people across ages. A second PCR of roughly 7 to 11 cycles used a sample-barcoded 5' primer and a J-beta primer mix. Via MiXCR, TCRdb re-called the 5' RACE reads, giving one row per CDR3 protein. The sample includes around 900,000 distinct CDR3 sequences, roughly half of them seen just once. Sequencing input: blood. The receptors shown here come from a woman between 55 and 75 years old in good health.

The CDR3 DNA reads TGTGCCAGCAGCGTAGGCGGACAGGGGAACACTGAAGCTTTCTTT. Its translation is CASSVGGQGNTEAFF. The V gene is TRBV9, the J gene TRBJ1-1; 8 positions agree with TRBD1. The V segment lost 0 bases and the J segment 1 base; nucleotides outside the gene matches: 2. The CDR3 contains 15 residues. Germline V gene data show CDR1 as SGDLS and CDR2 as YYNGEE.

The chain links TRBV5-1 to TRBJ2-3, with TRBD2 matching over 8 bases. CDR3 size: 16 residues. Germline trimming cut 2 bases from V and 1 base from J; bases unmatched to any gene: 6. Germline values: CDR1 SGHRS, CDR2 YFSETQ. Here the CDR3 DNA reads TGCGCCAGCAGCTTCGCACTAGCGGAAGGCACAGATACGCAGTATTTT. Amino acids: CASSFALAEGTDTQYF.

The rearrangement links TRBV28 to TRBJ2-1, with 7 positions matching TRBD2. J was trimmed by 5 bases and V by 3 bases; bases with no gene match: 4. The CDR3 covers 14 residues. The germline gives CDR1 MDHEN, CDR2 SYDVKM. CDR3 DNA: TGTGCCAGCAGTTTTGGCGGGAGTAACAATGAGCAGTTCTTC. Amino acids: CASSFGGSNNEQFF.

The rearrangement uses TRBV5-6 and TRBJ2-7; 7 nucleotides line up with TRBD1. This CDR3 is 14 amino acids long. Germline-derived CDR1 and CDR2 are SGHDT and YYEEEE. With V trimmed by 3 bases and J by 3 bases, 6 bases remained unmatched. CDR3 protein: CASSWIRQGYEQYF. DNA of the CDR3: TGTGCCAGCAGCTGGATCCGACAGGGCTACGAGCAGTACTTC.

This chain connects TRBV30 to TRBJ1-5; 7 bases agree with TRBD1. The V segment lost 8 bases and the J segment 5 bases; nucleotides outside the gene matches: 9. Germline V gives CDR1 GTSNPN, CDR2 SVGIG (reference sequence). The CDR3 consists of 13 residues. The chain's CDR3 is CAGARGFDQPQHF. CDR3 DNA sequence: TGTGCCGGGGCCAGGGGGTTTGATCAGCCCCAGCATTTT.

The gene calls are TRBV20-1 and TRBJ2-7, with D possibly TRBD1 on 6 matching bases. Germline V gives CDR1 DFQATT, CDR2 SNEGSKA (reference sequence). This CDR3 has 13 amino acids. V was trimmed by 4 bases and J by 2 bases, leaving 12 bases between them. This chain's CDR3 is CSATDRSTYEQYF. CDR3 nucleotide sequence: TGCAGTGCTACCGACAGGTCAACCTACGAGCAGTACTTC.

This clonotype has a handful of counts. The V and J genes are TRBV28 and TRBJ1-2; 11 bases fit TRBD1. V was clipped by 6 bases and J by 6 bases; unmatched bases: 9. This CDR3 has 15 residues. The germline V gene has CDR1 MDHEN and CDR2 SYDVKM. CDR3 region: CASRPWTGGANGYTF. In DNA, the CDR3 is TGTGCCAGCAGGCCTTGGACAGGGGGCGCCAATGGCTACACCTTC.

The chain couples TRBV30 to TRBJ2-5, with unresolved D. Near its end, the DNA agrees better with TRBJ2-7, so the J call may be wrong. The CDR3 covers 12 residues. Germline V lookup: CDR1 GTSNPN, CDR2 SVGIG (reference sequence). CDR3 protein: CAWSSPWDEQYF. In nucleotides, the CDR3 is TGTGCCTGGAGTTCCCCTTGGGACGAGCAGTACTTC.

This clonotype was observed a few times. This chain connects TRBV29-1 to TRBJ2-7, with TRBD1 matching 9 bases. The CDR3 runs to 16 residues. Germline trimming cut 7 bases from V and 7 bases from J; bases unmatched to any gene: 20. CDR1 is SQVTM and CDR2 is ANQGSEA in the germline V gene. In nucleotides, the CDR3 is TGCAGCGCCCCTTCGCGGGACAGGGTGAGTACGAAGGAGCAGTACTTC. It translates to CSAPSRDRVSTKEQYF.

This sequence joins TRBV7-2 and TRBJ2-7, with D possibly being TRBD2 (5 bases). The CDR3 is 15 residues long. Germline V gives CDR1 SGHTA, CDR2 FQGNSA. Deletions cut 2 bases from V and 2 bases from J, with 13 bases between. For the CDR3, the DNA is TGTGCCAGCAGCTTACGGACCCCCGGGGCCTACGAGCAGTACTTC. Encoded protein: CASSLRTPGAYEQYF.

This chain connects TRBV18 to TRBJ1-1, with D unresolved. The V end lost 3 bases, the J end lost 1 base, and 12 bases lay between the germline ends. This CDR3 has 15 residues. Germline V lookup: CDR1 KGHSH, CDR2 LQKENI. The CDR3 protein is CASSPVGEGNTEAFF. Written as DNA, the CDR3 is TGTGCCAGCTCACCGGTTGGGGAAGGGAACACTGAAGCTTTCTTT.

This clonotype was detected many times. The genes are TRBV7-2 and TRBJ2-1, with 11 bases matching TRBD2. Trimming at V came to 1 base and at J to 9 bases, leaving 2 bases not matched to a gene. The CDR3 contains 14 residues. From germline, CDR1 is SGHTA and CDR2 FQGNSA. As DNA, the CDR3 is TGTGCCAGCAGCTTAGGCCTAGCGGGAGGTGAGCAGTTCTTC. Translating gives CASSLGLAGGEQFF. The complete variable domain, with remaining parts taken from reference TRBV7-2 and TRBJ2-1, reads GAGVSQSPSNKVTEKGKDVELRCDPISGHTALYWYRQSLGQGLEFLIYFQGNSAPDKSGLPSDRFSAERTGGSVSTLTIQRTQQEDSAVYLCASSLGLAGGEQFFGPGTRLTVL.

The rearrangement joins TRBV7-9 to TRBJ2-7; D gene uncertain. Per the germline V gene, CDR1 is SEHNR and CDR2 is FQNEAQ (reference sequence). V lost 5 bases and J lost 0, with 8 bases in between. The CDR3 runs to 13 residues. The CDR3 DNA is TGTGCCAGCAGCGTAACAGCCTCCTACGAGCAGTACTTC. Amino acid sequence: CASSVTASYEQYF.

This clonotype was found a few times. This chain uses TRBV6-5 with TRBJ2-7; the match to TRBD1 covers 7 bases. Germline V lookup: CDR1 MNHEY, CDR2 SVGAGI. This CDR3 has 15 residues. V lost 6 bases to trimming and J lost 0 bases; unmatched junction nucleotides: 8. CDR3 amino acids: CASRVRDRGSYEQYF. DNA for the CDR3: TGTGCCAGCAGAGTGAGGGACAGAGGCTCCTACGAGCAGTACTTC.

Here the CDR3 DNA reads TGCAGTGCAAAGTCGGCAGGACATAGCACAGATACGCAGTATTTT. Its protein is CSAKSAGHSTDTQYF. This chain uses TRBV20-1 with TRBJ2-3; maybe TRBD1 (5 bases). CDR3 size: 15 residues. V lost 6 bases, J lost 0 bases, and 16 bases lay in between. The germline V gene encodes CDR1 DFQATT and CDR2 SNEGSKA (reference sequence).

This clonotype appeared a single time. This sequence joins TRBV4-2 and TRBJ2-3, with unresolved D. The CDR3 length is 13 residues. V was cut by 4 bases and J by 3 bases, with 8 bases left in between. The germline gives CDR1 LGHNA, CDR2 YNFKEQ. The CDR3 sequence is CASSPFKTDTQYF. The CDR3 nucleotides read TGTGCCAGCAGCCCTTTCAAGACAGATACGCAGTATTTT.

This clonotype has just a few counts. The chain couples TRBV20-1 to TRBJ2-5, with D unclear. Germline CDR1 reads DFQATT; CDR2 reads SNEGSKA (reference sequence). The V gene lost 6 bases and the J gene lost 7 bases, with 21 bases spanning the gap. The CDR3 consists of 14 residues. DNA for the CDR3: TGCAGTGCGCCCCAGGCCCAGACCTTTGGGACCCAGTACTTC. This codes for CSAPQAQTFGTQYF.

This clonotype was seen more than once but under ten times. The rearrangement uses TRBV30 and TRBJ2-7, with D perhaps TRBD2 (5 bases). The CDR3 covers 15 residues. The germline V gene encodes CDR1 GTSNPN and CDR2 SVGIG (reference sequence). Trimming stripped 0 bases from V and 4 bases from J, with 16 bases between. The CDR3 DNA follows: TGTGCCTGGAGTGTACCGAGGGTCCTCCGGTACGAGCAGTACTTC. Translation: CAWSVPRVLRYEQYF.

This clonotype was found a few times. The J gene is TRBJ2-7, the V gene TRBV27, with 10 bases fitting TRBD2. The germline CDR1 and CDR2 sequences are MNHEY and SMNVEV (reference sequence). The CDR3 has 14 residues. Losses at the gene ends were 8 bases for V and 7 bases for J; bases not matched to a gene: 11. This chain's CDR3 is CASAGWSGRVEQYF. The CDR3, as DNA: TGTGCCAGCGCTGGCTGGAGCGGGAGGGTTGAGCAGTACTTC.

In its sample, this clonotype was seen a few times. The gene calls are TRBV4-1 and TRBJ2-3; 9 bases map to TRBD1. The CDR3 runs to 17 residues. After removal of 5 bases from V and 0 bases from J, the junction contained 9 bases not matched to a gene. Germline V gene sequence: CDR1 MGHRA, CDR2 YSYEKL. The CDR3 spells CASSDHRDRVSTDTQYF. The CDR3 nucleotides are TGCGCCAGCAGCGACCACCGGGACAGGGTTAGCACAGATACGCAGTATTTT.

The chain has TRBV15 and TRBJ2-3; 14 nucleotides line up with TRBD2. The CDR3 runs to 17 residues. CDR1 and CDR2 from the germline V gene are LNHNV and YYDKDF (reference sequence). With V trimmed by 0 bases and J by 5 bases, 4 bases remained unmatched. CDR3 DNA: TGTGCCACCAGCAGAGATTGGGGGACTAGCGGGAGAGATACGCAGTATTTT. Translation gives CATSRDWGTSGRDTQYF.

The CDR3 DNA reads TGTGCCACCGAACTAGTATCCTTTTACAATGAGCAGTTCTTC. It codes for CATELVSFYNEQFF. J is TRBJ2-1 and V is TRBV15; weak D call: TRBD2 (5 bases). The CDR3 is 14 amino acids. The germline gives CDR1 LNHNV, CDR2 YYDKDF (reference sequence). Trimming removed 8 bases from V and 4 bases from J, with 15 bases in between.

The chain carries TRBV20-1 and TRBJ2-7; D not certain. Per the germline V gene, CDR1 is DFQATT and CDR2 is SNEGSKA (reference sequence). This CDR3 spans 10 amino acids. The ends were cut back, 3 bases at V and 3 bases at J, with 3 bases in the middle. The CDR3: CSARSYEQYF. The CDR3 nucleotides read TGCAGTGCTAGGAGCTACGAGCAGTACTTC.

V usage is TRBV6-4 and J usage is TRBJ2-5; 8 bases are a match to TRBD2. The end of the DNA fits TRBJ2-7 better, so the J call may be wrong. The CDR3 loop spans 15 amino acids. The germline gives CDR1 MRHNA, CDR2 SNTAGT. CDR3 region: CASSMDLAGPYEQYF. Here the CDR3 DNA reads TGTGCCAGCAGTATGGACTTAGCGGGACCCTACGAGCAGTACTTC.

This clonotype was seen a handful of times. The chain links TRBV6-1 to TRBJ1-4; TRBD1 is a possible D gene (5 bases). Germline V gene data show CDR1 as MNHNS and CDR2 as SASEGT. The CDR3 covers 16 residues. The V end was cut by 1 base, the J end by 2 bases, with 11 bases between. This CDR3 is CASSEVLAGTNEKLFF. In DNA form, the CDR3 reads TGTGCCAGCAGTGAAGTGTTGGCAGGGACTAATGAAAAACTGTTTTTT.

The sample holds a few counts of this clonotype. The chain links TRBV3-1 to TRBJ2-5; D possibly corresponds to TRBD2 (5 bases). Judging by the DNA end, TRBJ2-7 fits better; the J call may be wrong. The CDR3 has 15 amino acids. Per the germline V gene, CDR1 is LGHDT and CDR2 is YNNKEL (reference sequence). Here the CDR3 DNA reads TGTGCCAGCAGCCAAGATAATCGCTCGGGGAACGAGCAGTACTTC. As protein: CASSQDNRSGNEQYF.

This clonotype has a handful of counts. The chain combines TRBV10-2 with TRBJ2-7; maybe TRBD1 (5 bases). The CDR3 covers 12 residues. Germline CDR1 and CDR2: WSHSY and SAAADI. Deletions cut 8 bases from V and 3 bases from J, with 11 bases between. CDR3 in DNA: TGCGCCAGCGGGGCAGGGAACTACGAGCAGTACTTC. As protein: CASGAGNYEQYF.

This chain uses TRBV28 with TRBJ1-6; 9 bases match TRBD1. CDR1 is MDHEN and CDR2 is SYDVKM in the germline V gene. CDR3 size: 15 residues. V was pared by 6 bases and J by 9 bases, with 9 bases of the junction left unmatched. The CDR3 sequence is CASRPFTGGGSPLHF. The CDR3, as DNA: TGTGCCAGCAGACCATTCACAGGGGGCGGTTCACCCCTCCACTTT.

The chain employs TRBV20-1 and TRBJ2-1; TRBD2 might be the D (5 bases). The DNA end lines up better with TRBJ2-7; the J call may be wrong. CDR1 is DFQATT and CDR2 is SNEGSKA in the germline V gene (reference sequence). CDR3 size: 13 residues. CDR3: CSAGRDTSDEQYF. In DNA, the CDR3 is TGCAGTGCTGGACGGGATACTAGTGACGAGCAGTACTTC.

CDR3 in DNA: TGCGCCAGCAGCCAAGTTAGGGGCGGGAGCACAGATACGCAGTATTTT. Protein product: CASSQVRGGSTDTQYF. The chain links TRBV4-3 to TRBJ2-3, with D perhaps TRBD1 or TRBD2 (5 bases each). The CDR3 spans 16 residues. V lost 1 base and J 0 bases, leaving 11 bases between the germline ends. Germline-derived CDR1 and CDR2 are LGHNA and YSLEER.

This clonotype has a handful of counts. The genes are TRBV28 and TRBJ2-4; D is unclear. The tail of the sequence fits TRBJ2-7 better, so the J call may be wrong. The CDR3 extends over 14 amino acids. Germline CDR1 reads MDHEN; CDR2 reads SYDVKM. The CDR3 DNA is TGTGCCAGCAGTTTCGCCGGCGGTTACTACGAGCAGTACTTC. Its protein is CASSFAGGYYEQYF.